Shown below are 27 T cell receptor beta chains from a single sample sequenced in a study of shared clonotypes between healthy human individuals. Data came from immunoSEQ multiplex PCR; TCRdb stores just in-frame clones and leaves some out. The sample shows hundreds of thousands of clones, about four fifths of them seen only once. The source material was PBMCs. The receptors here all came from a woman between 35 and 50 years old in good health. Some clones in this sample may be carry-over from other donors' samples.

The J gene is TRBJ2-1, the V gene TRBV2, with 7 bases lining up with TRBD2. The junction had 11 bases not matched to a gene; V was cut back by 8 bases and J by 4 bases. This CDR3 contains 15 residues. Germline loops: CDR1 SNHLY, CDR2 FYNNEI. This CDR3 is CASRGPSGDYNEQFF. CDR3 DNA sequence: TGTGCCAGCCGTGGACCGAGCGGGGATTACAATGAGCAGTTCTTC.

The chain joins TRBV19 to TRBJ1-5, with 8 nucleotides matching TRBD1. Germline CDR1 and CDR2: LNHDA and SQIVND (reference sequence). The CDR3 has 14 amino acids. V shed 6 bases, J shed 6 bases, and the junction held 7 bases outside the gene matches. Here the CDR3 DNA reads TGTGCCAGTAGGGGACAGGAAGGGAGTCAGCCCCAGCATTTT. This codes for CASRGQEGSQPQHF.

This clone was counted once. V usage is TRBV6-6 and J usage is TRBJ1-1; no reliable D call. This CDR3 has 13 amino acids. The germline CDR1 and CDR2 sequences are MNHNY and SVGAGI (reference sequence). The V end lost 7 bases, the J end lost 10 bases, and 19 bases lay between the germline ends. The CDR3 DNA sequence: TGTGCCAGCACTAGCTCCGGCGGGGTTCTAGCTTTCTTT. Its protein product is CASTSSGGVLAFF.

This clone was seen a few times. The rearrangement links TRBV2 to TRBJ1-3; maybe TRBD1 (5 bases). CDR1 and CDR2 from the germline V gene are SNHLY and FYNNEI. V lost 10 bases and J 2 bases, leaving 12 bases between the germline ends. This CDR3 is built from 13 residues. CDR3 DNA: TGTGCCACCGTCGGGACCCCTGGAAACACCATATATTTT. This encodes CATVGTPGNTIYF.

J is TRBJ2-2 and V is TRBV9; D call uncertain. The CDR3 contains 16 residues. Trimming shortened V by 4 bases and J by 2 bases, and 15 bases separated the two germline ends. Per germline, CDR1 SGDLS and CDR2 YYNGEE. CDR3 in DNA: TGTGCCAGCAGCCCCCAACCGTCTACTAACACCGGGGAGCTGTTTTTT. Translating it yields CASSPQPSTNTGELFF.

The CDR3 bases are TGTGCCAGCAGCTTTGACAGGGTGTCCCTCGAGCAGTACTTC. Translating gives CASSFDRVSLEQYF. The chain carries TRBV11-2 and TRBJ2-7; 7 bases fit TRBD1. V lost 3 bases and J lost 6; bases outside the gene matches: 8. The CDR3 runs 14 residues. CDR1 and CDR2 from the germline V gene are SGHAT and FQNNGV.

The sample holds one count of this clone. This chain joins TRBV7-2 and TRBJ2-3; D is unclear. Germline CDR1 and CDR2: SGHTA and FQGNSA. CDR3 length: 15 amino acids. The germline V and J ends were trimmed by 4 bases and 3 bases, with 14 bases remaining between them. The DNA of the CDR3 is TGTGCCAGCAGCTCTAGGATGGCCGCAACAGATACGCAGTATTTT. Amino acid sequence: CASSSRMAATDTQYF.

The rearrangement joins TRBV9 to TRBJ2-1; D might be TRBD1 (5 bases). CDR3 length: 14 residues. V shed 3 bases and J shed 10 bases, with 17 bases lying between them. Germline V gene lookup returns CDR1 SGDLS and CDR2 YYNGEE. The CDR3 sequence: CASSESSGAGEQFF. As DNA, the CDR3 is TGTGCCAGCAGCGAGTCCTCCGGAGCAGGGGAGCAGTTCTTC.

This chain connects TRBV9 to TRBJ2-2, with a tentative D call TRBD1 (6 bases). CDR3 size: 19 residues. Trimming stripped 0 bases from V and 2 bases from J, with 20 bases between. Germline loops: CDR1 SGDLS, CDR2 YYNGEE. The CDR3 loop is CASSVVPRLKDSNTGELFF. CDR3 nucleotide sequence: TGTGCCAGCAGCGTAGTTCCCCGTTTGAAGGACAGTAACACCGGGGAGCTGTTTTTT.

J is TRBJ2-5 and V is TRBV29-1; D might be TRBD1 (9 bases). The J call may be wrong; the DNA end is better matched by TRBJ2-7. This CDR3 has 15 residues. The germline V gene has CDR1 SQVTM and CDR2 ANQGSEA. CDR3 sequence reads: CSVEGGGTGTYEQYF. CDR3 sequence (DNA): TGCAGCGTTGAGGGCGGGGGGACAGGGACCTACGAGCAGTACTTC.

This clone appeared a single time. The CDR3, as DNA: TGCGCCAGCAGCCAACTAGCGGAGTCCTACAATGAGCAGTTCTTC. Translated, it gives CASSQLAESYNEQFF. The rearrangement uses TRBV4-1 and TRBJ2-1, with TRBD2 matching 7 bases. Germline V lookup: CDR1 MGHRA, CDR2 YSYEKL. The junction had 2 bases not matched to a gene; V was cut back by 2 bases and J by 1 base. This CDR3 is built from 15 residues.

This clone was seen a few times. The chain employs TRBV29-1 and TRBJ2-3; D is possibly TRBD1 or TRBD2 (5 bases each). The CDR3 runs 14 residues. The germline V and J ends were trimmed by 4 bases and 2 bases, with 13 bases remaining between them. Germline-derived CDR1 and CDR2 are SQVTM and ANQGSEA. The CDR3: CSVASTAATDTQYF. The CDR3 DNA reads TGCAGCGTTGCGTCGACAGCGGCCACAGATACGCAGTATTTT.

This clone was counted a single time. Germline is not matched at one junction end, which may reflect a read error. This sequence joins TRBV28 and TRBJ2-7, with TRBD1 matching 8 bases. CDR1 and CDR2 (germline): MDHEN, SYDVKM. The CDR3 runs to 14 residues. The CDR3 coding sequence is TGTGGCAGCAGTTCACCGGGACAGGAGAACGAGCAGTACTTC. Translation: CGSSSPGQENEQYF.

The chain links TRBV20-1 to TRBJ2-7; D gene ambiguous. The CDR3 totals 10 residues. Between the trimmed V and J ends, which lost 3 bases and 10 bases, there was a span of 10 bases. Germline CDR1 reads DFQATT; CDR2 reads SNEGSKA (reference sequence). CDR3 DNA: TGCAGTGCTAGCGTGGCCGGACAGTACTTC. Amino acid sequence: CSASVAGQYF.

The chain links TRBV2 to TRBJ2-2; D unclear. Germline V gene lookup returns CDR1 SNHLY and CDR2 FYNNEI. CDR3 length: 13 residues. Trimming stripped 7 bases from V and 0 bases from J, with 6 bases between. The CDR3 region has the DNA TGTGCCAGCAAGCAGACGAACACCGGGGAGCTGTTTTTT. Protein: CASKQTNTGELFF. Full variable domain (rest looked up from reference TRBV2 and TRBJ2-2): EPEVTQTPSHQVTQMGQEVILRCVPISNHLYFYWYRQILGQKVEFLVSFYNNEISEKSEIFDDQFSVERPDGSNFTLKIRSTKLEDSAMYFCASKQTNTGELFFGEGSRLTVL.

The rearrangement uses TRBV6-4 and TRBJ1-1; D unclear. The CDR3 is 14 amino acids. Looked up from germline, CDR1 is MRHNA and CDR2 is SNTAGT. The ends were cut back, 0 bases at V and 8 bases at J, with 13 bases in the middle. In nucleotides, the CDR3 is TGTGCCAGCAGTGACTCGATATCCCCGGCCGAAGCTTTCTTT. Protein product: CASSDSISPAEAFF.

Ten or more counts support this clone. The rearrangement uses TRBV30 and TRBJ1-1; D unclear. V was trimmed by 4 bases and J by 1 base, leaving 7 bases between them. Germline CDR1 and CDR2: GTSNPN and SVGIG (reference sequence). The CDR3 runs to 12 residues. CDR3 DNA sequence: TGTGCCTGGATGGGTGGGAACACTGAAGCTTTCTTT. This codes for CAWMGGNTEAFF.

This rearrangement joins TRBV7-9 to TRBJ2-2; 8 bases align to TRBD1. CDR3 size: 15 residues. V was pared by 6 bases and J by 1 base, with 4 bases of the junction left unmatched. CDR1 and CDR2 (germline): SEHNR, FQNEAQ (reference sequence). In DNA form, the CDR3 reads TGTGCCAGCAGACCCGGACAGGGGAACACCGGGGAGCTGTTTTTT. Residues: CASRPGQGNTGELFF.

The V and J genes are TRBV2 and TRBJ2-7; 7 bases align to TRBD1. The V gene's germline CDR1 is SNHLY and CDR2 FYNNEI. The CDR3 covers 12 residues. J lost 6 bases, V lost 6 bases, and 5 bases had no gene match. The CDR3 DNA sequence: TGTGCCAGCAGCTACAGGGGTCGCGAGCAGTACTTC. As protein: CASSYRGREQYF.

A single count supports this clone. This sequence joins TRBV30 and TRBJ2-3; no clear D gene. Trimming pared 0 bases from V and 2 bases from J, leaving 9 bases between. Germline V CDR1 and CDR2: GTSNPN, SVGIG (reference sequence). The CDR3 contains 14 residues. The CDR3 DNA reads TGTGCCTGGAGTGTAGATAGTGCCACAGATACGCAGTATTTT. This codes for CAWSVDSATDTQYF.

To note about this clone: A read error likely explains this, since a far larger clone differs by one base. The V call is TRBV27, the J call TRBJ1-4, with 9 bases that match TRBD1. Germline-derived CDR1 and CDR2 are MNHEY and SMNVEV (reference sequence). Trimming removed 8 bases from V and 7 bases from J; junction bases left unmatched: 5. The CDR3 contains 13 residues. Here the CDR3 reads CASGTGRIEKLFF. The CDR3 nucleotides read TGTGCCAGCGGGACAGGGAGAATTGAAAAACTGTTTTTT.

The chain links TRBV9 to TRBJ2-3; D is ambiguous. The length of the CDR3 is 14 residues. V lost 4 bases and J lost 0, with 9 bases in between. Germline CDR1 and CDR2: SGDLS and YYNGEE. This chain's CDR3 is CASSPSLSTDTQYF. CDR3 coding DNA: TGTGCCAGCAGCCCCTCTCTTAGCACAGATACGCAGTATTTT.

To note about this clone: This sequence may be a read error, since a much larger clone differs from it by one base. This chain joins TRBV5-1 and TRBJ2-1; D is unresolved. The CDR3 is made up of 15 amino acids. Per germline, CDR1 SGHRS and CDR2 YFSETQ. The ends were cut back, 5 bases at V and 0 bases at J, with 12 bases in the middle. Written as DNA, the CDR3 is TGCGCCAGCAGTGGGCCTGGACCCTCCTACAATGAGCAGTTCTTC. As protein: CASSGPGPSYNEQFF.

The rearrangement links TRBV7-2 to TRBJ1-5, with D maybe TRBD1 (5 bases). V was pared by 5 bases and J by 0 bases, with 17 bases between. This CDR3 is built from 17 residues. The germline V gene encodes CDR1 SGHTA and CDR2 FQGNSA. The chain's CDR3 is CASSPGTGVDSNQPQHF. CDR3 DNA: TGTGCCAGCAGCCCAGGAACGGGGGTAGATAGCAATCAGCCCCAGCATTTT.

Of note for this clone: A far bigger clonotype differs at one base, so this is likely a read error. Distinct nucleotide sequences in the sample also encode this CDR3. The J gene is TRBJ1-1, the V gene TRBV7-8; 8 bases align to TRBD1. Germline assignment: CDR1 SGHVS and CDR2 FQNEAQ. This CDR3 comprises 13 residues. CDR3 sequence: CASNDRGKNEAFF. The CDR3 DNA sequence: TGTGCCAGCAACGACAGGGGTAAGAATGAAGCTTTCTTC.

This chain links TRBV7-2 with TRBJ2-1; 14 nucleotides line up with TRBD2. Per germline, CDR1 SGHTA and CDR2 FQGNSA. The CDR3 spans 17 residues. Unmatched junction bases numbered 10, after V lost 5 bases and J lost 7 bases. CDR3 in DNA: TGTGCCAGCAGCCGCCTCGGGACTAGCGGGAGAAGAAATGAGCAGTTCTTC. Its protein is CASSRLGTSGRRNEQFF.

The chain recombines TRBV5-3 with TRBJ2-6; 11 positions agree with TRBD2. TRBV5-3 is identified as an open reading frame with a role that is uncertain. The ends lost 2 bases at V and 0 bases at J; junction bases unmatched: 7. The CDR3 spans 19 residues. The CDR3 coding sequence is TGTGCCAGAAGCTTCCCCGGGACTAGCGGTTCCTCTGGGGCCAACGTCCTGACTTTC. Encoded protein: CARSFPGTSGSSGANVLTF.